There are many counts of the clone carrying this TCR beta chain. Its antigen is as yet unknown. This specimen comes from a study of neurological immune-mediated disorders. Study results and caveats: Patients with HTLV-1-associated myelopathy had the highest level of TCR clonal expansion, whereas patients with multiple sclerosis had the lowest level, falling beneath the level found in healthy controls.

Germline V CDR1 and CDR2: DFQATT, SNEGSKA (reference sequence). V was trimmed by 6 bases and J by 11 bases, leaving 15 bases between them. The CDR3 has 11 residues. Time point described: longitudinal time-point 2. A single record per CDR3 protein comes from TCRdb applying MiXCR to the 5' RACE reads. The sample shows about 66,000 distinct CDR3 sequences, roughly 10% of them seen only once. The sequence was obtained from a man aged 25-45 years in good health. This chain connects TRBV20-1 to TRBJ2-3; D gene unclear. Specimen: PBMCs. CDR3 residues: CSAEIGEQQYF. CDR3 DNA sequence: TGCAGTGCGGAGATAGGAGAACAGCAGTATTTT.